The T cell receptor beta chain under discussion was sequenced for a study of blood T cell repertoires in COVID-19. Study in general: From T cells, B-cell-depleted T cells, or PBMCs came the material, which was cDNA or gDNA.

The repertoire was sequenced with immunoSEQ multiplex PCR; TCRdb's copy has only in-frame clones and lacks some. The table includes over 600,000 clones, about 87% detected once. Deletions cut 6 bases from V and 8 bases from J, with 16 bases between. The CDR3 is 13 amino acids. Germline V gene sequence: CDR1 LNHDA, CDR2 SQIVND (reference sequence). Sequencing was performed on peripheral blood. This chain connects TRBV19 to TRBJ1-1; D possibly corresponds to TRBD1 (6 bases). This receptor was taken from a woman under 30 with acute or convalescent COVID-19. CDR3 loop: CASREGGTPEAFF. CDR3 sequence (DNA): TGTGCCAGTAGGGAGGGGGGGACCCCCGAAGCTTTCTTT. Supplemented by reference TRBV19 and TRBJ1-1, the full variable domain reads DGGITQSPKYLFRKEGQNVTLSCEQNLNHDAMYWYRQDPGQGLRLIYYSQIVNDFQKGDIAEGYSVSREKKESFPLTVTSAQKNPTAFYLCASREGGTPEAFFGQGTRLTVV.